One sample yielded the 30 T cell receptor beta chains listed below, sequenced in a study of technical replicates of blood from a few donors. Sequencing used immunoSEQ multiplex PCR; TCRdb keeps in-frame clones, though not all of them. The repertoire holds about 89,000 clones, roughly 94% seen once, with 0.2% to 0.3% in the top ten. Sequenced input: T cells isolated from PBMCs. These receptors were obtained from a human donor in good health.

The chain couples TRBV4-1 to TRBJ2-7; the match to TRBD2 covers 8 bases. The V gene's germline CDR1 is MGHRA and CDR2 YSYEKL. The ends lost 3 bases at V and 2 bases at J; junction bases unmatched: 3. The CDR3 totals 14 residues. CDR3: CASSHREGAYEQYF. The CDR3 DNA reads TGCGCCAGCAGCCACCGGGAGGGCGCCTACGAGCAGTACTTC.

CDR3 loop: CASSQEEVPDYEQYF. CDR3 bases: TGCGCCAGCAGCCAAGAAGAGGTCCCGGACTACGAGCAGTACTTC. The chain carries TRBV4-1 and TRBJ2-7; D not certain. This CDR3 contains 15 residues. CDR1 is MGHRA and CDR2 is YSYEKL in the germline V gene. V lost 0 bases and J lost 3, with 12 bases in between.

The rearrangement uses TRBV7-2 and TRBJ2-7; TRBD2 matches at 7 bases. The CDR3 length is 15 residues. Losses at the gene ends were 1 base for V and 2 bases for J; bases not matched to a gene: 5. CDR1 is SGHTA, CDR2 FQGNSA, per germline. This CDR3 is CASSLVPLAAYEQYF. The DNA for the CDR3 is TGTGCCAGCAGCTTAGTCCCCCTAGCGGCCTACGAGCAGTACTTC.

This chain joins TRBV19 and TRBJ2-1; 7 bases map to TRBD1. Germline values: CDR1 LNHDA, CDR2 SQIVND (reference sequence). V lost 6 bases, J lost 6 bases, and 8 bases stayed unmatched. The CDR3 consists of 14 residues. In DNA form, the CDR3 reads TGTGCCAGTAGGAAGGTCGGGACAGCCAATGAGCAGTTCTTC. As protein: CASRKVGTANEQFF.

The chain couples TRBV6-1 to TRBJ2-3, with D maybe TRBD2 (6 bases). This CDR3 is 14 amino acids long. Trimming stripped 3 bases from V and 4 bases from J, with 11 bases between. Germline loops: CDR1 MNHNS, CDR2 SASEGT. CDR3 nucleotides: TGTGCCAGCAGTGACCGGGACTCCTCAGATACGCAGTATTTT. Translation gives CASSDRDSSDTQYF.

This clone was found once. The chain couples TRBV5-4 to TRBJ1-1; D remains ambiguous. V lost 0 bases and J lost 4, with 7 bases in between. The CDR3 has 13 amino acids. Germline lookup yields CDR1 SGHNT and CDR2 YYREEE (reference sequence). CDR3 bases: TGTGCCAGCAGCTTGGAACGAGGCACTGAAGCTTTCTTT. The encoded protein is CASSLERGTEAFF.

The gene calls are TRBV28 and TRBJ2-3, with D perhaps TRBD2 (6 bases). Trimming left V 6 bases short and J 5 bases short, with 15 bases between. In germline, CDR1 is MDHEN, CDR2 SYDVKM. The CDR3 contains 14 residues. The CDR3 DNA reads TGTGCCAGCAGGGGACGGGGGAGTCGAGATACGCAGTATTTT. Its protein product is CASRGRGSRDTQYF.

The V and J genes are TRBV14 and TRBJ2-7; 11 bases match TRBD1. This CDR3 is 15 amino acids long. Trimming at V came to 4 bases and at J to 2 bases, leaving 4 bases not matched to a gene. Germline loops: CDR1 SGHDN, CDR2 FVKESK. CDR3: CASSLGQGGTYEQYF. The CDR3 nucleotides are TGTGCCAGCAGCCTGGGACAGGGGGGTACCTACGAGCAGTACTTC.

This chain joins TRBV19 and TRBJ1-2, with D unclear. The V end lost 10 bases, the J end lost 3 bases, and 15 bases lay between the germline ends. This CDR3 is built from 13 residues. Germline CDR1 reads LNHDA; CDR2 reads SQIVND (reference sequence). The CDR3 DNA reads TGTGCCATCTGGAACTCCCGGGACTATGGCTACACCTTC. This gives the protein CAIWNSRDYGYTF.

CDR3 amino acids: CASSDLQKNTEAFF. The CDR3 bases are TGTGCCAGCAGTGATTTACAGAAGAACACTGAAGCTTTCTTT. The chain joins TRBV2 to TRBJ1-1, with unresolved D. V was shortened by 3 bases and J by 1 base, with 9 bases between the two germline ends. This CDR3 has 14 residues. Germline CDR1 SNHLY, CDR2 FYNNEI.

The V call is TRBV7-9, the J call TRBJ2-5, with D perhaps TRBD1 (6 bases). Germline values: CDR1 SEHNR, CDR2 FQNEAQ (reference sequence). This CDR3 has 13 residues. The ends were cut back, 5 bases at V and 4 bases at J, with 11 bases in the middle. CDR3 residues: CASSPKQGETQYF. The DNA of the CDR3 is TGTGCCAGCAGCCCGAAACAGGGAGAGACCCAGTACTTC. Supplemented by reference TRBV7-9 and TRBJ2-5, the full variable domain reads DTGVSQNPRHKITKRGQNVTFRCDPISEHNRLYWYRQTLGQGPEFLTYFQNEAQLEKSRLLSDRFSAERPKGSFSTLEIQRTEQGDSAMYLCASSPKQGETQYFGPGTRLLVL.

The chain links TRBV4-2 to TRBJ1-2; unclear D gene. The germline gives CDR1 LGHNA, CDR2 YNFKEQ. The CDR3 has 15 amino acids. Trimming stripped 1 base from V and 0 bases from J, with 9 bases between. The chain's CDR3 is CASSQGIGANYGYTF. The DNA of the CDR3 is TGTGCCAGCAGCCAAGGCATCGGAGCTAACTATGGCTACACCTTC.

This chain joins TRBV9 and TRBJ1-1; possible D gene TRBD1, 6 bases. V was cut by 2 bases and J by 1 base, with 9 bases left in between. This CDR3 spans 14 amino acids. Germline V gene data show CDR1 as SGDLS and CDR2 as YYNGEE. CDR3 residues: CASSVQGQNTEAFF. The CDR3 DNA sequence: TGTGCCAGCAGCGTCCAGGGGCAGAACACTGAAGCTTTCTTT.

CDR3 nucleotide sequence: TGCGCCAGCAAGCTGACAGGGGGCTTGTACGAGCAGTACTTC. Amino acid sequence: CASKLTGGLYEQYF. This chain links TRBV10-2 with TRBJ2-7, with 10 bases matching TRBD1. Per germline, CDR1 WSHSY and CDR2 SAAADI. V was clipped by 7 bases and J by 4 bases; unmatched bases: 7. There are 14 residues in the CDR3.

V usage is TRBV6-5 and J usage is TRBJ2-7, with 9 nucleotides matching TRBD1. This CDR3 has 15 residues. The germline V gene has CDR1 MNHEY and CDR2 SVGAGI. V dropped 5 bases and J dropped 3; count of bases not matched to a gene: 8. The CDR3 coding sequence is TGTGCCAGCAGTCCCAGTGGGGGACAGGGCTACGAGCAGTACTTC. As protein: CASSPSGGQGYEQYF.

The rearrangement links TRBV15 to TRBJ1-1; perhaps TRBD1 as D (6 bases). V lost 6 bases, J lost 0 bases, and 14 bases lay in between. In germline, CDR1 is LNHNV, CDR2 YYDKDF (reference sequence). This CDR3 region has 15 residues. Here the CDR3 DNA reads TGTGCCACCAGTAAGACAGGAGGTTTGAACACTGAAGCTTTCTTT. Its translation is CATSKTGGLNTEAFF.

For the CDR3, the DNA is TGCGCCAGCAGCGCTCGACTAGCGGGGGCCAAAAACATTCAGTACTTC. Translation gives CASSARLAGAKNIQYF. This rearrangement joins TRBV4-1 to TRBJ2-4; 11 positions match TRBD2. The germline V gene has CDR1 MGHRA and CDR2 YSYEKL. With 5 bases clipped from V and 1 base from J, the junction kept 4 bases outside the gene matches. The CDR3 extends over 16 amino acids.

This CDR3 reads CASSQEPRIRDSSGNTIYF. The CDR3, as DNA: TGTGCCAGCAGCCAAGAGCCCCGCATCCGGGACAGCTCTGGAAACACCATATATTTT. This chain uses TRBV4-2 with TRBJ1-3, with 7 positions matching TRBD1. Per germline, CDR1 LGHNA and CDR2 YNFKEQ. V was clipped by 0 bases and J by 0 bases; unmatched bases: 11. The CDR3 is 19 residues long.

The chain combines TRBV27 with TRBJ2-3; weak D call: TRBD1 (6 bases). The CDR3 spans 12 residues. V lost 6 bases, J lost 6 bases, and 10 bases lay in between. The germline V gene has CDR1 MNHEY and CDR2 SMNVEV (reference sequence). The CDR3 bases are TGTGCCAGCAGGACGACAGGCGATACGCAGTATTTT. Protein product: CASRTTGDTQYF.

This clone was seen only once. V is TRBV6-1 and J is TRBJ1-1; 9 bases are a match to TRBD1. Germline V gene sequence: CDR1 MNHNS, CDR2 SASEGT. J gave up 5 bases and V 6 bases, and 4 bases lay outside the gene matches. There are 13 residues in the CDR3. CDR3 in amino acids: CASRRQGDTEAFF. The CDR3 bases are TGTGCCAGCAGAAGACAGGGGGATACTGAAGCTTTCTTT.

The chain employs TRBV7-6 and TRBJ2-2; TRBD1 aligns across 8 bases. Germline-derived CDR1 and CDR2 are SGHVS and FNYEAQ. The length of the CDR3 is 16 residues. The V gene end was trimmed by 1 base and the J gene end by 6 bases; junction bases not matched to a gene: 7. The CDR3: CASSLGAGGMSGELFF. For the CDR3, the DNA is TGTGCCAGCAGCTTAGGGGCAGGGGGCATGTCCGGGGAGCTGTTTTTT. Full variable domain (rest looked up from reference TRBV7-6 and TRBJ2-2): GAGVSQSPRYKVTKRGQDVALRCDPISGHVSLYWYRQALGQGPEFLTYFNYEAQQDKSGLPNDRFSAERPEGSISTLTIQRTEQRDSAMYRCASSLGAGGMSGELFFGEGSRLTVL.

This sequence joins TRBV7-2 and TRBJ2-5, with TRBD2 identical over 9 bases. J lost 5 bases, V lost 5 bases, and 12 bases had no gene match. The CDR3 covers 16 residues. The V gene's germline CDR1 is SGHTA and CDR2 FQGNSA. The CDR3 loop is CASSLRGRGGPETQYF. The CDR3 DNA reads as TGTGCCAGCAGCCTCCGGGGGCGGGGGGGCCCGGAGACCCAGTACTTC.

V usage is TRBV6-4 and J usage is TRBJ2-1, with 9 bases lining up with TRBD1. The CDR3 covers 16 residues. V was clipped by 8 bases and J by 9 bases; unmatched bases: 17. The germline gives CDR1 MRHNA, CDR2 SNTAGT. The CDR3 DNA reads TGTGCCAGCGCTCCGACGGCCGGGACAGGGTTATTTGAGCAGTTCTTC. Translating it yields CASAPTAGTGLFEQFF.

V and J are TRBV9 and TRBJ1-3, with 8 bases that match TRBD1. The V segment lost 2 bases and the J segment 0 bases; nucleotides outside the gene matches: 7. CDR1 is SGDLS and CDR2 is YYNGEE in the germline V gene. CDR3 size: 17 residues. The CDR3 nucleotides read TGTGCCAGCAGCGTGGGGACAGGTCTTCGCTCTGGAAACACCATATATTTT. Its translation is CASSVGTGLRSGNTIYF.

The V and J genes are TRBV15 and TRBJ2-2; the D is unclear. The CDR3 length is 15 residues. V lost 2 bases to trimming and J lost 4 bases, with 11 bases between them. CDR1 and CDR2 (germline): LNHNV, YYDKDF (reference sequence). Here the CDR3 reads CATSRFLDFTGELFF. The DNA of the CDR3 is TGTGCCACCAGCAGATTCCTCGACTTCACCGGGGAGCTGTTTTTT.

The chain employs TRBV28 and TRBJ1-2, with 11 bases matching TRBD1. V shed 7 bases, J shed 5 bases, and the junction held 6 bases outside the gene matches. The CDR3 runs to 14 residues. Looked up from germline, CDR1 is MDHEN and CDR2 is SYDVKM. The CDR3 region has the DNA TGTGCCAGCACCCCGGACAGGGGGCGTTATGGCTACACCTTC. This translates into CASTPDRGRYGYTF.

The CDR3 coding sequence is TGTGCCAGTATGGGTAGCGGGGGGCCGGGCCTCACAGATACGCAGTATTTT. Its translation: CASMGSGGPGLTDTQYF. J is TRBJ2-3 and V is TRBV19; 10 bases fit TRBD2. J was trimmed by 2 bases and V by 7 bases; bases with no gene match: 12. This CDR3 contains 17 residues. The V gene's germline CDR1 is LNHDA and CDR2 SQIVND (reference sequence). Based on the CDR3 plus reference TRBV19 and TRBJ2-3, the full variable domain is DGGITQSPKYLFRKEGQNVTLSCEQNLNHDAMYWYRQDPGQGLRLIYYSQIVNDFQKGDIAEGYSVSREKKESFPLTVTSAQKNPTAFYLCASMGSGGPGLTDTQYFGPGTRLTVL.

The chain uses TRBV6-6 and TRBJ2-1, with D maybe TRBD1 (7 bases). Between the trimmed V and J ends, which lost 6 bases and 8 bases, there was a span of 17 bases. The CDR3 length is 14 residues. From germline, CDR1 is MNHNY and CDR2 SVGAGI (reference sequence). CDR3 residues: CASRRDSWVHEQFF. The CDR3, as DNA: TGTGCCAGCAGGCGGGACAGTTGGGTCCATGAGCAGTTCTTC.

The V call is TRBV2, the J call TRBJ2-1, with D perhaps matching TRBD1 (5 bases). CDR3 length equals 16 residues. Germline V CDR1 and CDR2: SNHLY, FYNNEI. With 7 bases removed from V and 0 bases from J, the gap between germline ends came to 16 bases. The CDR3 spells CASTQETDSSYNEQFF. CDR3 DNA: TGTGCCAGCACTCAGGAGACAGACAGCTCCTACAATGAGCAGTTCTTC.

The chain employs TRBV9 and TRBJ1-3; a possible D gene is TRBD1 (5 bases). The CDR3 has 14 amino acids. Trimming took 3 bases from V and 0 from J, leaving 7 bases between them. Germline CDR1 SGDLS, CDR2 YYNGEE. DNA of the CDR3: TGTGCCAGCAGCGGGGGACTCTCTGGAAACACCATATATTTT. Its translation is CASSGGLSGNTIYF.